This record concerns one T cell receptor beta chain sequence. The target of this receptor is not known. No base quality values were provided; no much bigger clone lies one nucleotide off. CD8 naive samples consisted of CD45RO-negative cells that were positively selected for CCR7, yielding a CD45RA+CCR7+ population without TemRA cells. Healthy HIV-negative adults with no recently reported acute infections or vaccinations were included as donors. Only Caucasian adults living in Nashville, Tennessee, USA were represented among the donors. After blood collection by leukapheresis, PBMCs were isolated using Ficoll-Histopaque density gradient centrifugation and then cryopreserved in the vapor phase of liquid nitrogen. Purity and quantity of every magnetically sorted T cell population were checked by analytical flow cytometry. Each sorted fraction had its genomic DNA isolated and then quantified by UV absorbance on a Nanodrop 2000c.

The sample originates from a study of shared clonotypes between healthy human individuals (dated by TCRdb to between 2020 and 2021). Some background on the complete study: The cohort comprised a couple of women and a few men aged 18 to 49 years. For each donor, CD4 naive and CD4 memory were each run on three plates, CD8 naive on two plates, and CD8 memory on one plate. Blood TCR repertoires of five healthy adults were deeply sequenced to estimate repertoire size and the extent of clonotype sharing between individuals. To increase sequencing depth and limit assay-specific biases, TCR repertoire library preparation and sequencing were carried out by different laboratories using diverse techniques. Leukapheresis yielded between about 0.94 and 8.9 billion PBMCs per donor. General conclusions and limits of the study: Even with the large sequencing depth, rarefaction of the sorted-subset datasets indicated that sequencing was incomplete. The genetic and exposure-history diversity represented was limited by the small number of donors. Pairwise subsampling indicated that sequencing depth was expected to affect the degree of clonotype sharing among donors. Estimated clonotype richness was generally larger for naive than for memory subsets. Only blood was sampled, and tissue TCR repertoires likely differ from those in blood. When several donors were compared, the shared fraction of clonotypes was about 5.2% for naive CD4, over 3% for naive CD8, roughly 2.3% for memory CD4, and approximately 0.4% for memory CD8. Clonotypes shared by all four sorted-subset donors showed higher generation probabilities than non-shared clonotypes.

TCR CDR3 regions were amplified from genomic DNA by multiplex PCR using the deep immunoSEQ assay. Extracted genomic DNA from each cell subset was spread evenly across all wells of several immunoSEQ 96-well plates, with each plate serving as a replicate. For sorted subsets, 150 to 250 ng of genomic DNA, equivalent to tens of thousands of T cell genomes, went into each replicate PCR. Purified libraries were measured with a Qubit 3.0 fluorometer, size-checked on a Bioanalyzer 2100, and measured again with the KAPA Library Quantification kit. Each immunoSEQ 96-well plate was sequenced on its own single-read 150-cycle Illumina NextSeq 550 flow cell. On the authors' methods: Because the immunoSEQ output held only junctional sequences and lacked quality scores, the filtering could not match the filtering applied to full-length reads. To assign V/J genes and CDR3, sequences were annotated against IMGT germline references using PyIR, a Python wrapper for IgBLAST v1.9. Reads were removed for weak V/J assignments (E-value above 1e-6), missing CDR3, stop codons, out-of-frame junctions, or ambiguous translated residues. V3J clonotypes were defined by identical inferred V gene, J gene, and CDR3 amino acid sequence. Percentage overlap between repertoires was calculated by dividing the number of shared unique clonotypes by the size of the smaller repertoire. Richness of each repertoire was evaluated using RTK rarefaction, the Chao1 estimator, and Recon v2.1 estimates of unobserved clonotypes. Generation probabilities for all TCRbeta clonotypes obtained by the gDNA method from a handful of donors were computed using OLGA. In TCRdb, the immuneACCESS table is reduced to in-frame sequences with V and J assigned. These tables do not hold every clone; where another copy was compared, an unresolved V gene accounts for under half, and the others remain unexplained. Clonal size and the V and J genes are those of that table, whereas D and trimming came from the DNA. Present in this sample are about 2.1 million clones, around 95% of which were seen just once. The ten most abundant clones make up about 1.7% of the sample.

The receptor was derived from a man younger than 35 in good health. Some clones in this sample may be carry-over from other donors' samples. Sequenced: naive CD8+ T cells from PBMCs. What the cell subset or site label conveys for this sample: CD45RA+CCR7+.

CDR3 protein: CASSFLLGTGVTGELFF. The DNA reads as follows: TGTGCCAGCAGTTTCTTACTCGGGACAGGGGTCACCGGGGAGCTGTTTTTT. This receptor chain uses TRBV27 and TRBJ2-2, with 10 bases aligning to TRBD1. From its cysteine to its phenylalanine, the CDR3 spans 17 amino acids. The sequence is cut down to CDR3 DNA, 51 bases in frame from base 1. The germline V gene (reference sequence) supplies CDR1 MNHEY and CDR2 SMNVEV. V ends up 3 bases short and J 4 bases short, with an unmatched junction base count of 8.